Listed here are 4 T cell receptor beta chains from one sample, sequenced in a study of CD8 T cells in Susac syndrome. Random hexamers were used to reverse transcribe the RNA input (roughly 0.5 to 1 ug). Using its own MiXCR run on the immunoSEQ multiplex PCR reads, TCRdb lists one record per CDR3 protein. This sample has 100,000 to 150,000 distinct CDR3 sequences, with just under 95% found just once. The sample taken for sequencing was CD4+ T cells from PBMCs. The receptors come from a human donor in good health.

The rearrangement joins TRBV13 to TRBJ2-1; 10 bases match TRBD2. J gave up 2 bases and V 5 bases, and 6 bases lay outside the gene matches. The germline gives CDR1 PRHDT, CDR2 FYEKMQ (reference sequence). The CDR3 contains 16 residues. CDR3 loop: CASSGGTSAPYNEQFF. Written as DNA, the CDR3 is TGTGCCAGCAGCGGCGGGACTAGCGCTCCCTACAATGAGCAGTTCTTC.

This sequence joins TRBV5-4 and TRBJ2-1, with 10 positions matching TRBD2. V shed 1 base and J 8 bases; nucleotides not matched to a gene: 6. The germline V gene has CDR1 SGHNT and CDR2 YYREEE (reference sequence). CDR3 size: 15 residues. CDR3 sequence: CASSLKLAGEDEQFF. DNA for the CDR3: TGTGCCAGCAGCTTGAAGCTAGCGGGAGAGGATGAGCAGTTCTTC.

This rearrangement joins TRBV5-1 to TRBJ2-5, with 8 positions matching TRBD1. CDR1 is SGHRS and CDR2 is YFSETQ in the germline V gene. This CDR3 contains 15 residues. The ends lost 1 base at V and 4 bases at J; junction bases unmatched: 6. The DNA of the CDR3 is TGCGCCAGCAGCTTGTCAGGACAGGGAGGAGAGACCCAGTACTTC. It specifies CASSLSGQGGETQYF.

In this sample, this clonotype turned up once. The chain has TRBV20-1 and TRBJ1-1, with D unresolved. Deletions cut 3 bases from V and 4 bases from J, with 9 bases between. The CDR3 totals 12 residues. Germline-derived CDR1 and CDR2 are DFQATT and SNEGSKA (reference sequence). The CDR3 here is CSARVVATEAFF. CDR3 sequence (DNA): TGCAGTGCTAGGGTGGTCGCCACTGAAGCTTTCTTT.